What follows are 9 T cell receptor beta chains derived from one specimen sequenced in a study of blood T cell repertoires in COVID-19. Assay used: immunoSEQ multiplex PCR; TCRdb lists only in-frame clones, some missing. The sample carries approximately 190,000 clones, about 80% recorded once. The specimen was PBMCs or T cells enriched from blood (not recorded which). These receptors originate from a man aged 40-55 years who had recovered from COVID-19.

The J gene is TRBJ2-5, the V gene TRBV29-1, with TRBD2 matching over 7 bases. Trimming removed 3 bases from V and 5 bases from J; junction bases left unmatched: 3. CDR3 length: 12 residues. Germline CDR1 and CDR2: SQVTM and ANQGSEA. Written as DNA, the CDR3 is TGCAGCGTTGAGGGGCGGGGGGAGACCCAGTACTTC. It translates to CSVEGRGETQYF.

J is TRBJ1-5 and V is TRBV2; D remains ambiguous. This CDR3 has 15 residues. V was clipped by 2 bases and J by 3 bases, with 11 bases between them. Germline V gene sequence: CDR1 SNHLY, CDR2 FYNNEI. The CDR3 loop is CASSELGQANQPQHF. CDR3 nucleotide sequence: TGTGCCAGCAGTGAACTTGGGCAGGCCAATCAGCCCCAGCATTTT.

CDR3 sequence reads: CASSLRTAPLSYNSPLHF. The CDR3 coding sequence is TGTGCCAGCAGCTTGAGGACAGCCCCTCTCTCCTATAATTCACCCCTCCACTTT. The gene calls are TRBV7-6 and TRBJ1-6, with D maybe TRBD1 (6 bases). Trimming took 3 bases from V and 0 from J, leaving 15 bases between them. Germline V CDR1 and CDR2: SGHVS, FNYEAQ. The CDR3 loop spans 18 amino acids.

The chain combines TRBV5-1 with TRBJ1-1; TRBD1 agrees at 10 bases. Germline V gene lookup returns CDR1 SGHRS and CDR2 YFSETQ. The length of the CDR3 is 15 residues. Trimming at V came to 4 bases and at J to 1 base, leaving 4 bases not matched to a gene. CDR3 nucleotide sequence: TGCGCCAGCAGCCCACGACAGGGGGCGAACACTGAAGCTTTCTTT. Translation gives CASSPRQGANTEAFF.

V gene TRBV30 combines with J gene TRBJ2-1, with D possibly matching TRBD1 (5 bases). CDR3 length: 13 residues. Trimming shortened V by 0 bases and J by 10 bases, and 13 bases separated the two germline ends. In germline, CDR1 is GTSNPN, CDR2 SVGIG (reference sequence). CDR3 DNA: TGTGCCTGGAGTGTACAGGTGGTTGGGGAGCAGTTCTTC. As protein: CAWSVQVVGEQFF.

The chain couples TRBV7-8 to TRBJ2-7, with 9 bases that match TRBD1. This CDR3 is built from 17 residues. Trimming took 5 bases from V and 5 from J; bases not matched to a gene: 16. Looked up from germline, CDR1 is SGHVS and CDR2 is FQNEAQ. Written as DNA, the CDR3 is TGTGCCAGCAGCCGAGGGGCCCGACAGGGGGGTCTCCACGAGCAGTACTTC. Its protein product is CASSRGARQGGLHEQYF.

This clone was picked up one time. The chain carries TRBV4-3 and TRBJ1-2, with 7 bases identical to TRBD1. Germline V gene sequence: CDR1 LGHNA, CDR2 YSLEER. The J segment lost 8 bases and the V segment lost 0 bases, leaving 12 bases of the junction unmatched. The CDR3 is 16 amino acids. Here the CDR3 DNA reads TGCGCCAGCAGCCAAGATGTAGGAACAGGGGTGGGAGGCTACACCTTC. It specifies CASSQDVGTGVGGYTF.

V is TRBV5-1 and J is TRBJ1-4, with 9 bases matching TRBD1. CDR1 is SGHRS, CDR2 YFSETQ, per germline. The ends lost 7 bases at V and 8 bases at J; junction bases unmatched: 9. This CDR3 comprises 14 residues. Here the CDR3 DNA reads TGCGCCAGCTCAGTGGGACAGGGAAAGGAAAAACTGTTTTTT. Translation gives CASSVGQGKEKLFF.

J is TRBJ2-7 and V is TRBV12-3 or TRBV12-4; 8 positions agree with TRBD1. The V gene end was trimmed by 7 bases and the J gene end by 4 bases; junction bases not matched to a gene: 6. The CDR3 has 13 amino acids. The CDR3 reads CASTRDRPYEQYF. The CDR3 coding sequence is TGTGCCAGCACCCGGGACAGGCCTTACGAGCAGTACTTC.